These 10 T cell receptor beta chains originate from one sample sequenced in a study of identical twins. Each CDR3 protein is one row after TCRdb ran MiXCR on the 5' RACE reads. The sample contains about 920,000 distinct CDR3 sequences, 9% to 15% of which appear only once. These records were also assigned to another study, of yellow fever vaccine responses in identical twins.

Sequencing was carried out using PBMCs. The source is a woman aged 18-29 years in good health.

The V call is TRBV15, the J call TRBJ2-7; D is perhaps TRBD1 (5 bases). CDR3 length equals 14 residues. Trimming shortened V by 1 base and J by 7 bases, and 14 bases separated the two germline ends. Germline V lookup: CDR1 LNHNV, CDR2 YYDKDF (reference sequence). Written as DNA, the CDR3 is TGTGCCACCAGCAGAGGGTGGATAGACAGTGAGCAGTACTTC. Protein: CATSRGWIDSEQYF. Supplemented by reference TRBV15 and TRBJ2-7, the full variable domain reads DAMVIQNPRYQVTQFGKPVTLSCSQTLNHNVMYWYQQKSSQAPKLLFHYYDKDFNNEADTPDNFQSRRPNTSFCFLDIRSPGLGDTAMYLCATSRGWIDSEQYFGPGTRLTVT.

CDR3 bases: TGCAGTGCCCAGGGAGGGTCTCAAAACTACGAGCAGTACTTC. Its protein is CSAQGGSQNYEQYF. The chain uses TRBV20-1 and TRBJ2-7; 7 bases line up with TRBD2. Trimming cost V 6 bases and J 3 bases; bases outside gene matches: 11. This CDR3 region has 14 residues. Looked up from germline, CDR1 is DFQATT and CDR2 is SNEGSKA (reference sequence).

This clonotype was detected ten times or more. The rearrangement joins TRBV7-9 to TRBJ2-1; D uncertain. The CDR3 is made up of 15 amino acids. CDR1 SEHNR and CDR2 FQNEAQ come from the germline V gene (reference sequence). Trimming removed 0 bases at V and 4 bases at J, with 10 bases between. CDR3 DNA: TGTGCCAGCAGCTTAGCGGTCAACCCGTACAATGAGCAGTTCTTC. Translating gives CASSLAVNPYNEQFF.

The chain joins TRBV28 to TRBJ2-5; 10 bases fit TRBD2. Germline V gene sequence: CDR1 MDHEN, CDR2 SYDVKM. V was pared by 3 bases and J by 0 bases, with 1 base of the junction left unmatched. The CDR3 is 15 amino acids. CDR3 in DNA: TGTGCCAGCAGTTTGACTAGCGGGTACCAAGAGACCCAGTACTTC. It codes for CASSLTSGYQETQYF. The whole variable domain, filled in from reference TRBV28 and TRBJ2-5, reads DVKVTQSSRYLVKRTGEKVFLECVQDMDHENMFWYRQDPGLGLRLIYFSYDVKMKEKGDIPEGYSVSREKKERFSLILESASTNQTSMYLCASSLTSGYQETQYFGPGTRLLVL.

This clonotype occurred a few times. The gene calls are TRBV12-3 or TRBV12-4 and TRBJ2-2; no definite D call. The CDR3 has 14 residues. The V gene lost 6 bases and the J gene lost 3 bases, with 11 bases spanning the gap. The CDR3 nucleotides read TGTGCCAGCAGGGTACCGTCGGACACCGGGGAGCTGTTTTTT. This gives the protein CASRVPSDTGELFF.

This clonotype showed up many times. The V and J genes are TRBV6-5 and TRBJ1-1; D call uncertain. CDR3 length: 15 amino acids. V was shortened by 0 bases and J by 0 bases, with 8 bases between the two germline ends. The V gene's germline CDR1 is MNHEY and CDR2 SVGAGI. DNA of the CDR3: TGTGCCAGCAGTTACTCAGCCAGCCTGAACACTGAAGCTTTCTTT. It specifies CASSYSASLNTEAFF.

This clonotype has a handful of counts. The chain has TRBV15 and TRBJ2-1; TRBD2 matches at 7 bases. V lost 5 bases and J lost 7; bases outside the gene matches: 14. Germline V gene data show CDR1 as LNHNV and CDR2 as YYDKDF (reference sequence). The CDR3 totals 16 residues. For the CDR3, the DNA is TGTGCCACCAGCGAATACCGGGACTCCGGGGGGAATGAGCAGTTCTTC. Translated: CATSEYRDSGGNEQFF.

This clonotype was recorded many times. This chain links TRBV12-3 or TRBV12-4 with TRBJ1-3; D is undetermined. V dropped 2 bases and J dropped 3 bases, with 2 bases sitting between them. This CDR3 region has 12 residues. The CDR3 here is CASSLYGNTIYF. CDR3 coding DNA: TGTGCCAGCAGTTTATATGGAAACACCATATATTTT.

In its sample, this clonotype was seen a few times. The J gene is TRBJ1-2, the V gene TRBV18; D call uncertain. Between the trimmed V and J ends, which lost 6 bases and 8 bases, there was a span of 16 bases. Germline CDR1 KGHSH, CDR2 LQKENI. The CDR3 is 13 amino acids. CDR3 sequence reads: CASSLGSGPGYTF. The CDR3 DNA sequence: TGTGCCAGCTCGCTGGGATCCGGTCCCGGCTACACCTTC.

This clonotype was seen more than once but under ten times. This chain connects TRBV28 to TRBJ1-6, with a weak D call TRBD1 (6 bases). CDR1 is MDHEN and CDR2 is SYDVKM in the germline V gene. This CDR3 spans 19 amino acids. Trimming stripped 5 bases from V and 5 bases from J, with 25 bases between. The CDR3 DNA sequence: TGTGCCAGCAGTCTGTATCGGGCAGGGGCGAGAAGGGATAATTCACCCCTCCACTTT. Encoded protein: CASSLYRAGARRDNSPLHF.